Listed here are 31 T cell receptor beta chains from one sample, sequenced in a study of T-cell memory formation after mild COVID-19. In TCRdb, the 5' RACE reads were re-called with MiXCR into one record per CDR3 protein. The sample has a few hundred thousand distinct CDR3 sequences, around 17% seen once; the top ten hold around 23%. Sequencing was done on a sample of PBMCs or a T cell subset sorted from them (not recorded which). The origin of the receptors is a man between 18 and 35 years old who had mild COVID-19 (a few samples of this study predate the infection). Cell type and time point are not known.

This clonotype was seen a handful of times. The chain recombines TRBV10-3 with TRBJ1-4; D is undetermined. There are 16 residues in the CDR3. V was clipped by 5 bases and J by 4 bases, with 17 bases between them. Germline V gene sequence: CDR1 ENHRY, CDR2 SYGVKD. Here the CDR3 DNA reads TGTGCCATCAGTTCAGGTGGTGAGGCCCTTAATGAAAAACTGTTTTTT. Amino acid sequence: CAISSGGEALNEKLFF.

This clonotype was observed at least ten times. The J gene is TRBJ2-7, the V gene TRBV4-2, with D possibly being TRBD2 (5 bases). Per germline, CDR1 LGHNA and CDR2 YNFKEQ. Trimming pared 0 bases from V and 1 base from J, leaving 10 bases between. This CDR3 is built from 15 residues. The CDR3 loop reads CASSQERAGSYEQYF. For the CDR3, the DNA is TGTGCCAGCAGCCAAGAGAGGGCAGGATCCTACGAGCAGTACTTC.

The gene calls are TRBV5-1 and TRBJ2-3; 9 bases are a match to TRBD2. This CDR3 is 14 amino acids long. CDR1 and CDR2 from the germline V gene are SGHRS and YFSETQ. With V trimmed by 5 bases and J by 4 bases, 5 bases remained unmatched. CDR3 in DNA: TGCGCCAGCAGGGGCGGGGGGGGCCCAGATACGCAGTATTTT. Amino acid sequence: CASRGGGGPDTQYF.

This clonotype came up a few times. The chain is built from TRBV6-6 and TRBJ1-2; TRBD1 is a possible D gene (5 bases). V lost 6 bases to trimming and J lost 5 bases, with 31 bases between them. Germline V gene sequence: CDR1 MNHNY, CDR2 SVGAGI (reference sequence). The CDR3 consists of 19 residues. The CDR3 loop is CASSATPGIGIFLLYGYTF. As DNA, the CDR3 is TGTGCCAGCAGCGCAACGCCAGGGATCGGCATTTTCTTACTATATGGCTACACCTTC.

The table lists this clonotype with a few counts. This chain links TRBV11-2 with TRBJ2-2; 9 bases agree with TRBD2. This CDR3 is 18 amino acids long. From germline, CDR1 is SGHAT and CDR2 FQNNGV. Trimming at V came to 1 base and at J to 4 bases, leaving 10 bases not matched to a gene. CDR3: CASSLVPSGGGATGELFF. Here the CDR3 DNA reads TGTGCCAGCAGCTTAGTCCCCTCTGGCGGGGGGGCCACCGGGGAGCTGTTTTTT.

The sample holds many counts of this clonotype. The rearrangement uses TRBV5-1 and TRBJ2-3; 10 nucleotides agree with TRBD2. V shed 4 bases and J 0 bases; nucleotides not matched to a gene: 8. Germline V gene data show CDR1 as SGHRS and CDR2 as YFSETQ. The length of the CDR3 is 17 residues. CDR3 sequence reads: CASSQGGLAVSTDTQYF. The CDR3 nucleotides are TGCGCCAGCAGCCAGGGCGGACTAGCGGTTAGCACAGATACGCAGTATTTT. Complete variable domain (other parts from reference TRBV5-1 and TRBJ2-3): KAGVTQTPRYLIKTRGQQVTLSCSPISGHRSVSWYQQTPGQGLQFLFEYFSETQRNKGNFPGRFSGRQFSNSRSEMNVSTLELGDSALYLCASSQGGLAVSTDTQYFGPGTRLTVL.

This clonotype was detected a few times. This rearrangement joins TRBV20-1 to TRBJ2-7; 8 nucleotides agree with TRBD1. The CDR3 loop spans 13 amino acids. V lost 5 bases, J lost 0 bases, and 3 bases stayed unmatched. Germline assignment: CDR1 DFQATT and CDR2 SNEGSKA (reference sequence). The CDR3 DNA follows: TGCAGTGCTCTTGGACAGGGCTCCTACGAGCAGTACTTC. Its protein product is CSALGQGSYEQYF.

J is TRBJ2-7 and V is TRBV5-6; no definite D call. Per germline, CDR1 SGHDT and CDR2 YYEEEE. The germline V and J ends were trimmed by 1 base and 6 bases, with 5 bases remaining between them. The CDR3 sequence is 11 residues long. This CDR3 reads CASSLLGEQYV. CDR3 sequence (DNA): TGTGCCAGCAGCTTGTTAGGCGAGCAGTACGTC.

The V and J genes are TRBV7-9 and TRBJ2-5; the D is unclear. The germline V and J ends were trimmed by 1 base and 1 base, with 7 bases remaining between them. CDR1 SEHNR and CDR2 FQNEAQ come from the germline V gene (reference sequence). The CDR3 totals 14 residues. CDR3 DNA: TGTGCCAGCAGCTTAGTCGAACGCCAAGAGACCCAGTACTTC. This sequence encodes CASSLVERQETQYF.

The rearrangement uses TRBV14 and TRBJ2-2; D is unclear. Germline lookup yields CDR1 SGHDN and CDR2 FVKESK. Trimming pared 1 base from V and 4 bases from J, leaving 7 bases between. This CDR3 comprises 14 residues. This CDR3 is CASSQVRATGELFF. The CDR3 nucleotides are TGTGCCAGCAGCCAAGTCCGGGCCACCGGGGAGCTGTTTTTT.

This clonotype was picked up many times. The rearrangement links TRBV6-1 to TRBJ2-5; either TRBD1 or TRBD2 may fit D (6 bases each). V was trimmed by 3 bases and J by 2 bases, leaving 16 bases between them. Germline CDR1 reads MNHNS; CDR2 reads SASEGT. The CDR3 is 16 amino acids. This CDR3 reads CASSDPGQGRQETQYF. The CDR3 coding sequence is TGTGCCAGCAGTGATCCGGGGCAGGGGAGGCAAGAGACCCAGTACTTC.

The chain couples TRBV6-5 to TRBJ1-6; D perhaps matches TRBD1 (5 bases). This CDR3 is 14 amino acids long. Germline V gives CDR1 MNHEY, CDR2 SVGAGI. V dropped 6 bases and J dropped 7 bases, with 13 bases sitting between them. The CDR3 protein is CASSRGGGNSPLHF. DNA of the CDR3: TGTGCCAGCAGCCGCGGCGGGGGGAATTCACCCCTCCACTTT.

Only a few counts were recorded for this clonotype. The chain recombines TRBV19 with TRBJ1-5; no clear D gene. The CDR3 spans 13 residues. Germline V gene lookup returns CDR1 LNHDA and CDR2 SQIVND (reference sequence). Trimming left V 2 bases short and J 5 bases short, with 7 bases between. The CDR3 DNA is TGTGCCAGTAGTATACGTCAGGATCAGCCCCAGCATTTT. This sequence encodes CASSIRQDQPQHF. The full variable domain, in which reference TRBV19 and TRBJ1-5 provide the parts outside the CDR3, is DGGITQSPKYLFRKEGQNVTLSCEQNLNHDAMYWYRQDPGQGLRLIYYSQIVNDFQKGDIAEGYSVSREKKESFPLTVTSAQKNPTAFYLCASSIRQDQPQHFGDGTRLSIL.

This clonotype was seen a few times. V usage is TRBV6-5 and J usage is TRBJ2-6; 9 bases map to TRBD1. Germline V gene sequence: CDR1 MNHEY, CDR2 SVGAGI. The CDR3 runs 18 residues. V lost 1 base and J lost 0; bases outside the gene matches: 4. CDR3 coding DNA: TGTGCCAGCAGTTACTACCGGGACAGGGCCTCTGGGGCCAACGTCCTGACTTTC. Its translation: CASSYYRDRASGANVLTF.

This clonotype was counted only a few times. V gene TRBV7-2 combines with J gene TRBJ2-3; weak D call: TRBD2 (5 bases). V was shortened by 5 bases and J by 11 bases, with 17 bases between the two germline ends. The CDR3 has 13 amino acids. From germline, CDR1 is SGHTA and CDR2 FQGNSA. CDR3: CASSDYTQLGQYF. CDR3 nucleotide sequence: TGTGCCAGCAGCGACTATACACAACTTGGGCAGTATTTT.

This clonotype was seen a few times. The chain combines TRBV28 with TRBJ2-5, with 10 nucleotides matching TRBD2. The germline V gene encodes CDR1 MDHEN and CDR2 SYDVKM. The CDR3 length is 15 residues. The J segment lost 4 bases and the V segment lost 8 bases, leaving 10 bases of the junction unmatched. The DNA of the CDR3 is TGTGCCAGCCGGTCCTCCGAGCGGGGGGGAGAGACCCAGTACTTC. As protein: CASRSSERGGETQYF. The whole variable domain, remainder taken from reference TRBV28 and TRBJ2-5, is DVKVTQSSRYLVKRTGEKVFLECVQDMDHENMFWYRQDPGLGLRLIYFSYDVKMKEKGDIPEGYSVSREKKERFSLILESASTNQTSMYLCASRSSERGGETQYFGPGTRLLVL.

The CDR3 DNA follows: TGTGCCACCAGCCGGCGGGGGGACCCCTCTGGGGCCAACGTCCTGACTTTC. It translates to CATSRRGDPSGANVLTF. The rearrangement joins TRBV15 to TRBJ2-6; TRBD2 aligns across 8 bases. V shed 5 bases and J 0 bases; nucleotides not matched to a gene: 6. Germline V gene data show CDR1 as LNHNV and CDR2 as YYDKDF (reference sequence). The CDR3 length is 17 residues.

J is TRBJ1-6 and V is TRBV7-8; D possibly corresponds to TRBD1 (6 bases). The germline gives CDR1 SGHVS, CDR2 FQNEAQ. The CDR3 spans 17 residues. V was pared by 5 bases and J by 7 bases, with 21 bases between. In DNA form, the CDR3 reads TGTGCCAGCAGCCAAAATCAGGGGAGAGGTCTGAATTCACCCCTCCACTTT. Translating gives CASSQNQGRGLNSPLHF.

This rearrangement joins TRBV9 to TRBJ2-2; D is unclear. Trimming removed 0 bases at V and 3 bases at J, with 9 bases between. CDR3 length equals 15 residues. Germline V lookup: CDR1 SGDLS, CDR2 YYNGEE. Written as DNA, the CDR3 is TGTGCCAGCAGCGTAGCGGTGTCCTACACCGGGGAGCTGTTTTTT. Amino acids: CASSVAVSYTGELFF.

The rearrangement links TRBV2 to TRBJ2-2, with D unclear. Trimming pared 4 bases from V and 4 bases from J, leaving 7 bases between. CDR3 length: 13 residues. Germline V gene sequence: CDR1 SNHLY, CDR2 FYNNEI. This CDR3 is CASSAPITGELFF. The CDR3 DNA reads TGTGCCAGCAGTGCCCCAATCACCGGGGAGCTGTTTTTT.

V and J are TRBV15 and TRBJ1-1; D gene unclear. This CDR3 has 17 residues. Trimming shortened V by 0 bases and J by 1 base, and 15 bases separated the two germline ends. Germline lookup yields CDR1 LNHNV and CDR2 YYDKDF (reference sequence). The CDR3 DNA sequence: TGTGCCACCAGCAGAGATGGAGTGGAACGGTGGAACACTGAAGCTTTCTTT. It specifies CATSRDGVERWNTEAFF.

In its sample, this clonotype was seen a few times. V usage is TRBV4-3 and J usage is TRBJ2-7, with 8 nucleotides matching TRBD2. This CDR3 has 16 amino acids. Losses at the gene ends were 4 bases for V and 1 base for J; bases not matched to a gene: 9. Per the germline V gene, CDR1 is LGHNA and CDR2 is YSLEER. DNA of the CDR3: TGCGCCAGCAGCCCCCTAAGGGCTAGCGGGTCCTACGAGCAGTACTTC. As protein: CASSPLRASGSYEQYF.

The genes are TRBV10-3 and TRBJ2-3; D gene ambiguous. Germline lookup yields CDR1 ENHRY and CDR2 SYGVKD. The V end lost 0 bases, the J end lost 6 bases, and 10 bases lay between the germline ends. The CDR3 consists of 14 residues. The CDR3 protein is CAISESVPPDTQYF. CDR3 nucleotides: TGTGCCATCAGTGAGTCTGTCCCCCCGGATACGCAGTATTTT.

This clonotype was detected only a few times. The chain carries TRBV20-1 and TRBJ2-1; no reliable D call. The CDR3 runs 15 residues. Germline CDR1 is DFQATT and CDR2 is SNEGSKA (reference sequence). The V and J ends lost 0 bases and 0 bases respectively, with 9 bases between them. The CDR3 here is CSARETYSSYNEQFF. CDR3 DNA sequence: TGCAGTGCTAGAGAAACCTATAGCTCCTACAATGAGCAGTTCTTC.

The J gene is TRBJ2-2, the V gene TRBV5-1; D call uncertain. The V end was cut by 4 bases, the J end by 7 bases, with 11 bases between. Germline V gene data show CDR1 as SGHRS and CDR2 as YFSETQ. The CDR3 is 13 residues long. The CDR3 DNA follows: TGCGCCAGCAGCACCGCCAGAAGCGGGGAGCTGTTTTTT. Its translation: CASSTARSGELFF.

V is TRBV3-1 and J is TRBJ1-5; 7 bases line up with TRBD1. J was trimmed by 5 bases and V by 2 bases; bases with no gene match: 0. Germline V lookup: CDR1 LGHDT, CDR2 YNNKEL (reference sequence). CDR3 length: 13 residues. CDR3 DNA: TGTGCCAGCAGCCAACAGGGGGATCAGCCCCAGCATTTT. Translating gives CASSQQGDQPQHF. The entire variable domain, with the rest obtained from reference TRBV3-1 and TRBJ1-5, is as follows: DTAVSQTPKYLVTQMGNDKSIKCEQNLGHDTMYWYKQDSKKFLKIMFSYNNKELIINETVPNRFSPKSPDKAHLNLHINSLELGDSAVYFCASSQQGDQPQHFGDGTRLSIL.

This clonotype was seen only once. The rearrangement joins TRBV5-6 to TRBJ1-1, with a possible D match to TRBD1 (5 bases). The V gene's germline CDR1 is SGHDT and CDR2 YYEEEE. The CDR3 length is 15 residues. V lost 3 bases and J 10 bases, leaving 22 bases between the germline ends. Written as DNA, the CDR3 is TGTGCCAGCAGCTCAGCAACCGGGACCGCCTATGGAGCTTTCTTT. This codes for CASSSATGTAYGAFF.

Only a few counts were recorded for this clonotype. The CDR3 reads CATSNRVDNSPLHF. CDR3 DNA: TGTGCCACCAGCAACAGGGTGGATAATTCACCCCTCCACTTT. J is TRBJ1-6 and V is TRBV15; D is perhaps TRBD1 (6 bases). This CDR3 is 14 amino acids long. V shed 4 bases and J shed 5 bases, with 9 bases lying between them. Germline V gene lookup returns CDR1 LNHNV and CDR2 YYDKDF (reference sequence).

The chain has TRBV4-1 and TRBJ2-1; 9 bases are a match to TRBD2. V lost 0 bases and J lost 4; bases outside the gene matches: 7. There are 17 residues in the CDR3. Looked up from germline, CDR1 is MGHRA and CDR2 is YSYEKL. The CDR3 nucleotides are TGCGCCAGCAGCCAAGATTCCCTAGCGGGAATATACAATGAGCAGTTCTTC. Translated, it gives CASSQDSLAGIYNEQFF.

This chain connects TRBV25-1 to TRBJ2-2; a weak D match, TRBD1 (6 bases). Trimming pared 0 bases from V and 0 bases from J, leaving 17 bases between. This CDR3 region has 19 residues. CDR1 and CDR2 from the germline V gene are MGHDK and SYGVNS. CDR3 region: CASSEYRLKNRANTGELFF. In DNA form, the CDR3 reads TGTGCCAGCAGTGAATACCGACTTAAGAACAGGGCGAACACCGGGGAGCTGTTTTTT.

This chain uses TRBV9 with TRBJ1-4; maybe TRBD1 (5 bases). The CDR3 contains 15 residues. V lost 3 bases and J lost 6, with 15 bases in between. CDR1 and CDR2 (germline): SGDLS, YYNGEE. CDR3 in DNA: TGTGCCAGCAGCGCCTATAATGGGGCGGATGAAAAACTGTTTTTT. Its translation is CASSAYNGADEKLFF.